Listed here are 3 T cell receptor beta chains from one sample, sequenced in a study of human T cells and chemical hapten exposure. Indicated time point: pre-sensitization, week 0. The treatment is: therapeutic diphenylcyclopropenone sensitization with weekly scalp DPC. TCRdb reprocessed the RACE reads via MiXCR and lists one record per CDR3 protein. The data hold about 120,000 distinct CDR3 sequences, with roughly 13% observed a single time. The material sequenced was whole blood, taken in connection with sensitization to the hapten diphenylcyclopropenone (DPC). Receptors originate from a woman between 18 and 29 years old with alopecia areata. Some clones in this sample may be carry-over from other donors' samples.

This clonotype was observed at least ten times. This chain links TRBV12-3 or TRBV12-4 with TRBJ1-3; 7 nucleotides line up with TRBD1. V was pared by 6 bases and J by 1 base, with 6 bases of the junction left unmatched. The CDR3 loop spans 15 amino acids. CDR3 in amino acids: CASRPTTGSGNTIYF. In DNA, the CDR3 is TGTGCCAGCAGACCTACGACAGGGTCTGGAAACACCATATATTTT.

The chain employs TRBV6-5 and TRBJ1-1; D is unresolved. CDR1 is MNHEY, CDR2 SVGAGI, per germline. V was trimmed by 1 base and J by 0 bases, leaving 12 bases between them. The CDR3 length is 16 residues. The CDR3 loop reads CASSYYKGLVNTEAFF. CDR3 DNA: TGTGCCAGCAGTTACTATAAGGGTCTAGTGAACACTGAAGCTTTCTTT.

This clonotype showed up many times. CDR3 amino acids: CASSLSGPLHF. The CDR3 region has the DNA TGTGCCAGCAGCCTCTCAGGACCCCTCCACTTT. The chain recombines TRBV7-9 with TRBJ1-6; D unclear. This CDR3 region has 11 residues. The V gene lost 5 bases and the J gene lost 12 bases, with 8 bases spanning the gap. The germline CDR1 and CDR2 sequences are SEHNR and FQNEAQ (reference sequence).